This T cell receptor beta chain was identified in a study of blood T cell repertoires in COVID-19. The CDR3 is made up of 14 amino acids. CDR1 is SNHLY, CDR2 FYNNEI, per germline. Trimming at V came to 5 bases and at J to 3 bases, leaving 5 bases not matched to a gene. This table comes from immunoSEQ multiplex PCR, and its TCRdb copy is limited to in-frame clones, with some not included. This table holds hundreds of thousands of clones, less than 85% found once. The count of this clone is one. The V gene is TRBV2, the J gene TRBJ1-1; 8 positions match TRBD1. Sequences were obtained from PBMCs or T cells enriched from blood (not recorded which). The origin of this receptor is a woman between 25 and 40 years old who had been exposed to COVID-19. The CDR3 sequence is CASSWTGPDTEAFF. CDR3 DNA: TGTGCCAGCAGTTGGACAGGGCCGGACACTGAAGCTTTCTTT.